Below are 5 T cell receptor beta chains sequenced from a single sample in a study of blood T cells in healthy people across ages. Through a sample-barcoded 5' primer and a J-beta primer mix, a second PCR was run for roughly 6 to 12 cycles. TCRdb reprocessed the 5' RACE reads with MiXCR, giving one entry per CDR3 protein. The sample lists around 1,900,000 distinct CDR3 sequences, about two fifths occurring once. Sequenced input: blood. Source of these receptors: a human donor in good health.

V gene TRBV3-1 combines with J gene TRBJ2-4; the match to TRBD2 covers 7 bases. Unmatched junction bases numbered 10, after V lost 4 bases and J lost 7 bases. Germline V gives CDR1 LGHDT, CDR2 YNNKEL (reference sequence). The CDR3 totals 15 residues. This CDR3 is CASSLWQVGGNIQYF. CDR3 nucleotide sequence: TGTGCCAGCAGCCTTTGGCAGGTGGGGGGGAACATTCAGTACTTC. The full variable domain, completed using reference TRBV3-1 and TRBJ2-4, is DTAVSQTPKYLVTQMGNDKSIKCEQNLGHDTMYWYKQDSKKFLKIMFSYNNKELIINETVPNRFSPKSPDKAHLNLHINSLELGDSAVYFCASSLWQVGGNIQYFGAGTRLSVL.

The V gene is TRBV7-2, the J gene TRBJ1-4, with 9 bases matching TRBD1. CDR3 length equals 15 residues. V lost 5 bases, J lost 7 bases, and 8 bases stayed unmatched. Germline V gene sequence: CDR1 SGHTA, CDR2 FQGNSA. DNA of the CDR3: TGTGCCAGCAGCGCTAACAGGGGGCGGCTTGAAAAACTGTTTTTT. This codes for CASSANRGRLEKLFF.

This clonotype was counted between two and nine times. The rearrangement joins TRBV7-2 to TRBJ2-1, with 9 bases identical to TRBD1. Germline V gene data show CDR1 as SGHTA and CDR2 as FQGNSA. The CDR3 is 16 residues long. V lost 5 bases to trimming and J lost 6 bases; unmatched junction nucleotides: 11. Written as DNA, the CDR3 is TGTGCCAGCAGCCCACCATGGGACAGGGAGGGCAATGAGCAGTTCTTC. It is translated as CASSPPWDREGNEQFF.

The CDR3 region is CASSIRQGNDYGYTF. CDR3 DNA: TGTGCCAGCAGTATCCGACAGGGGAACGACTATGGCTACACCTTC. The V gene is TRBV6-5, the J gene TRBJ1-2, with 8 bases identical to TRBD1. This CDR3 is built from 15 residues. Trimming removed 5 bases from V and 3 bases from J; junction bases left unmatched: 8. Germline V CDR1 and CDR2: MNHEY, SVGAGI.

The chain carries TRBV29-1 and TRBJ2-7; 9 nucleotides line up with TRBD2. Near its end, the DNA agrees better with TRBJ2-5, so the J call may be wrong. Germline assignment: CDR1 SQVTM and CDR2 ANQGSEA. The CDR3 totals 14 residues. The CDR3 DNA sequence: TGCAGCGTTGTCGTGCGGGGGGGCAAGGAGACCCAGTACTTC. It translates to CSVVVRGGKETQYF.